This paragraph covers one TCR beta chain sequence. The target antigen is unknown. These data come from a study of CXCR3-negative and CXCR3-positive naive CD8 T cells. Germline V gene sequence: CDR1 LNHNV, CDR2 YYDKDF (reference sequence). The CDR3 extends over 13 amino acids. cDNA libraries for TRB were generated by 5' RACE incorporating UMI labels. TCRdb reprocessed the 5' RACE reads, keeping one entry per CDR3 protein, no DNA. With roughly 110,000 distinct CDR3 sequences in the sample, the ten largest clones hold approximately 0.38%. Study-wide points: CXCR3-positive naive cells had TRB CDR3s that were more hydrophobic than CXCR3-negative naive cells had. Surface CD5 matched across naive subsets, and TRB CDR3 properties served to infer TCR strength.

Sequenced sample: naive CXCR3+ CD8+ T cells from blood. Sample subset: CD45RO-CCR7+CD27+CD95- naive CD8+ T cells expressing CXCR3 (TNR3+). This receptor was taken from a human donor in good health. Some clones in this sample may be carry-over from other donors' samples. J is TRBJ2-1 and V is TRBV15. Here the CDR3 reads CATSSAVYNEQFF. Combining the CDR3 with reference TRBV15 and TRBJ2-1 gives the whole variable domain DAMVIQNPRYQVTQFGKPVTLSCSQTLNHNVMYWYQQKSSQAPKLLFHYYDKDFNNEADTPDNFQSRRPNTSFCFLDIRSPGLGDTAMYLCATSSAVYNEQFFGPGTRLTVL.